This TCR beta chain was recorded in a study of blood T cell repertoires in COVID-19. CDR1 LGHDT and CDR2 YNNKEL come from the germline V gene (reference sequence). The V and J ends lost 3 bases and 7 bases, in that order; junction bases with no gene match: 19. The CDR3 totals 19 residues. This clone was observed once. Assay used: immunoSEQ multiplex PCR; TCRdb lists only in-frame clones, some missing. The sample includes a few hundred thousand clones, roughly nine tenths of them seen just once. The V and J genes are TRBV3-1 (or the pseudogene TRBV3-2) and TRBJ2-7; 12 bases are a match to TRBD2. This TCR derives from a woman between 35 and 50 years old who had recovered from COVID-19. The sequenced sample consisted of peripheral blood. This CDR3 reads CASSHDPPGLAGARSEQYF. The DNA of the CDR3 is TGTGCCAGCAGCCACGATCCACCGGGACTAGCGGGTGCCCGTTCGGAGCAGTACTTC.